The entry that follows covers one T cell receptor (beta chain) sequence. The method was immunoSEQ multiplex PCR; TCRdb's version includes in-frame clones alone and lacks a portion of them. Counted here are 150,000 to 200,000 clones, 84% occurring once; the ten biggest clones make up roughly 7.7%. The sample belongs to a study of blood T cell repertoires in COVID-19. As for the study in general: The cDNA or gDNA used as material had been derived from T cells, B-cell-depleted T cells, or PBMCs.

V lost 3 bases and J lost 2; bases outside the gene matches: 4. Germline V gene sequence: CDR1 SGDLS, CDR2 YYNGEE. CDR3 length: 14 amino acids. The chain uses TRBV9 and TRBJ2-7; 8 bases map to TRBD1. Sample: peripheral blood. The TCR sequence derives from a man aged 40-49 years who had recovered from COVID-19. CDR3 bases: TGTGCCAGCAGCGCGGGGACAGGACCCTACGAGCAGTACTTC. It is translated as CASSAGTGPYEQYF.